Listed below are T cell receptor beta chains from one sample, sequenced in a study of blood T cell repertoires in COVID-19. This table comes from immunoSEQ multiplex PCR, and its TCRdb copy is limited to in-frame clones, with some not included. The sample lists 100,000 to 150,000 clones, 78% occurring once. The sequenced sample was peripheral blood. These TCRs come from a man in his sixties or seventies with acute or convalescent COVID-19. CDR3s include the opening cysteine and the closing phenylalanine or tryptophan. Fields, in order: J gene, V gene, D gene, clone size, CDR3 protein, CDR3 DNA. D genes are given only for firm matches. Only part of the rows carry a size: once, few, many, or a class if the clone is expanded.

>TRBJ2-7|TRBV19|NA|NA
CASSTRQGRDSYEQYF
TGTGCCAGTAGTACGAGACAGGGGAGGGATTCCTACGAGCAGTACTTC
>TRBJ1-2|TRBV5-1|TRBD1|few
CASSSTGDSGYTF
TGCGCCAGCAGCTCGACAGGGGATAGTGGCTACACCTTC
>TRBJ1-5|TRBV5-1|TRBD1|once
CASSFGGQNQPQHF
TGCGCCAGCAGCTTCGGGGGACAGAATCAGCCCCAGCATTTT
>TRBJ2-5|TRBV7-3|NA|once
CASSLPRTAKGKTQYF
TGTGCCAGCAGCTTACCCCGGACAGCCAAAGGGAAGACCCAGTACTTC
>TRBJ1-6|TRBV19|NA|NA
CASSGRDRWDISPLHF
TGTGCCAGTAGTGGACGTGACAGGTGGGACATTTCACCCCTCCACTTT
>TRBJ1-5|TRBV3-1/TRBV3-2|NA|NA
CASSQDLGGHQPQHF
TGTGCCAGCAGCCAAGATTTGGGAGGGCATCAGCCCCAGCATTTT
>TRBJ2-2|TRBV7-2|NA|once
CANQGGARTGELFF
TGTGCCAACCAGGGGGGAGCCCGGACCGGGGAGCTGTTTTTT
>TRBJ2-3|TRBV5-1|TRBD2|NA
CASSLGTLAGGSTDTQYF
TGCGCCAGCAGCTTGGGTACCCTAGCGGGGGGGAGCACAGATACGCAGTATTTT
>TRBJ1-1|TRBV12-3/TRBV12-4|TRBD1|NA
CASRDRGGTEAFF
TGTGCCAGCAGGGACAGGGGTGGAACTGAAGCTTTCTTT
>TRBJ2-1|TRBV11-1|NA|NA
CASSSNRVRNEQFF
TGTGCCAGCAGCTCCAACAGGGTTCGGAATGAGCAGTTCTTC
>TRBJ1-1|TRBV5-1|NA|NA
CASSFAGISMNTEAFF
TGCGCCAGCAGCTTTGCAGGGATTAGCATGAACACTGAAGCTTTCTTT
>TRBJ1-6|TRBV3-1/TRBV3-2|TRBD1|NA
CASSQRDRVNSPLHF
TGTGCCAGCAGCCAGAGAGACAGGGTTAATTCACCCCTCCACTTT
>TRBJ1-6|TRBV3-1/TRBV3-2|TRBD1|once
CASSQAPGQGGSPLHF
TGTGCCAGCAGCCAGGCCCCGGGACAGGGTGGCTCACCCCTCCACTTT
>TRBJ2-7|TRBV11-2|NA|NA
CASSLGQSYEQYF
TGTGCCAGCAGCTTAGGACAGTCCTACGAGCAGTACTTC
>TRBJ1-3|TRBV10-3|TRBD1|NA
CAISERGGGTAGNTIYF
TGTGCCATCAGTGAGCGGGGTGGGGGGACAGCCGGAAACACCATATATTTT
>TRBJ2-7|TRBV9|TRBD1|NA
CASSPWDRGSYEQYF
TGTGCCAGCAGCCCTTGGGACAGGGGGAGCTACGAGCAGTACTTC
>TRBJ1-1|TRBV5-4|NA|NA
CASSPPRGGNTEAFF
TGTGCCAGCAGCCCACCCCGGGGGGGTAACACTGAAGCTTTCTTT
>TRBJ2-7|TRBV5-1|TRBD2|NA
CASSSGLAGGEQYF
TGCGCCAGCAGCTCGGGACTAGCGGGGGGTGAGCAGTACTTC
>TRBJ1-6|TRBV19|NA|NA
CASSDPGGNSPLHF
TGTGCCAGTAGCGACCCGGGAGGTAATTCACCCCTCCACTTT
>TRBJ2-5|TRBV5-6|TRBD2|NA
CASSLTGLAAETQYF
TGTGCCAGCAGCTTGACAGGACTAGCGGCAGAGACCCAGTACTTC
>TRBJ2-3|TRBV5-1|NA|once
CASSPLTGLIADTQYF
TGCGCCAGCAGCCCCCTGACAGGATTAATAGCAGATACGCAGTATTTT
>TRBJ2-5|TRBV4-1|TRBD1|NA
CASSPETGGWETQYF
TGCGCCAGCAGCCCCGAGACAGGGGGGTGGGAGACCCAGTACTTC